This T cell receptor (beta chain) was recovered during a study of monozygotic twins with inflammatory bowel disease. The germline V gene has CDR1 MNHEY and CDR2 SVGAGI. The CDR3 is 14 residues long. With regard to this clonotype: Its antigen is unidentified.

Study findings and constraints: Patient repertoires may carry noise from differing immunosuppressive treatments.

The template switching step added UMIs that contained a 6-nucleotide sample barcode. TCRdb re-called the 5' RACE reads; every CDR3 protein appears as one record, without DNA. This sample's clone table lists some 170,000 distinct CDR3 sequences. This clonotype was sampled from a human donor with ulcerative colitis or Crohn's disease, or a healthy co-twin of an affected twin (not recorded which). The chain links TRBV6-5 to TRBJ2-2. Sequencing was carried out using blood. This CDR3 reads CASSYGDGTGELFF.